This T cell receptor beta chain is drawn from a study of cytomegalovirus exposure and HLA in healthy donors (dated by TCRdb to about 2017). Notes on the research overall: According to a later analysis, the roughly 130 validation repertoires were produced on the same platform as the 666 repertoires of the first cohort. The study aimed to test whether signatures of past pathogen exposure could be identified by cataloging public T cell receptors. Along with the roughly 710-subject first cohort, a separate validation cohort of over a hundred different subjects was used. The study combined high-throughput TCR immunosequencing, statistical association of individual TCRs with disease status, and machine learning to predict cytomegalovirus infection status.

Separate from the approximately 700-subject first cohort, the validation cohort of some 130 subjects was the group to which the donors belonged. On the study overall, not on this receptor specifically: Of the cluster scores, approximately 95% were above 0 in a later analysis, which found that TCRs clustered in the first cohort also tended to co-occur in the 120 validation repertoires. The study gave a list of some 150 TCR beta chains associated with cytomegalovirus. A few of the identified cytomegalovirus-associated TCR beta chains were confirmed in vitro to be specific for cytomegalovirus antigens. Most TCR sequences were seen in very few donors, while some public TCRs were found in many individuals. In both the original and validation cohorts, the classifier was reported to diagnose cytomegalovirus status with high specificity and sensitivity. It was suggested by the authors that the approach could potentially be generalized to other disease states and immunological phenotypes. A later analysis lacked HLA typing for the validation cohort, so it scored co-occurrence in that cohort across all 130 or so repertoires.

Reading the germline V gene (reference sequence) gives CDR1 MNHEY and CDR2 SMNVEV. V loses 0 bases, J loses 4 bases, and the germline ends lie 13 bases apart. The CDR3 measures 17 amino acids from cysteine to phenylalanine. Just CDR3 DNA is preserved here, 51 bases in frame from base 1. A remark on this clone: Its cognate antigen has yet to be identified. No quality values exist for individual bases; no much larger clone is one base distant.

Preparation of the library involved the immunoSEQ multiplex PCR assay. The authors processed their data as follows. A statistical classification framework was built for diagnosing cytomegalovirus status from the catalog of TCR beta chain sequences. The clones in this table, taken by TCRdb from immuneACCESS, are in-frame only. Not every clone is retained; where verified, under half of the shortfall comes from an unresolved V gene, and the cause of the rest is unknown. D and trimming come from the DNA, and the V and J calls and clone size come from that table. The sample table lists 100,000 to 120,000 clones, approximately 89% of them with a count of one. In total, the top ten clones hold 1.5% to 2% of the sample.

The chain is assembled from TRBV27 and TRBJ2-6; 5 matching bases give a weak D call of TRBD2. The TCR comes from a woman aged 18-35 years in good health and CMV-seronegative. The sample comprised PBMCs. CDR3 protein: CASSLSLTRPGANVLTF. The nucleotide sequence is given as TGTGCCAGCAGTTTATCCCTCACTAGGCCCGGGGCCAACGTCCTGACTTTC.